This T cell receptor beta chain was found in a study of blood T cell repertoires in COVID-19. Study details: T cells, B-cell-depleted T cells, or PBMCs provided the cDNA or gDNA that served as material.

The protocol was immunoSEQ multiplex PCR, while the TCRdb copy is restricted to in-frame clones and leaves out a portion. The data hold approximately 100,000 clones, with 80% to 95% observed a single time. Germline assignment: CDR1 MGHRA and CDR2 YSYEKL. V gave up 6 bases and J gave up 1 base; unmatched junction bases: 4. This CDR3 comprises 14 residues. The source is a man between 65 and 79 years old with acute or convalescent COVID-19. V and J are TRBV4-1 and TRBJ2-7; 9 nucleotides line up with TRBD1. The sample was peripheral blood. The CDR3 bases are TGCGCCAGCAGTCCGGGACAGGGATCCTACGAGCAGTACTTC. It codes for CASSPGQGSYEQYF.